A selection of T cell receptor beta chains follows, all from one sample in a study of regulatory T cells in long-lasting Graves disease. TCRdb independently ran MiXCR on the multiplex PCR reads; one entry per CDR3 protein. Of about 530,000 distinct CDR3 sequences in the sample, about 16% were seen once. These records were also assigned to another study, of T cells in Graves' hyperthyroidism and ophthalmopathy.

Source: peripheral blood mononuclear cells (PBMCs), taken at new diagnosis, from a patient treated with antithyroid drugs. The receptors originated from a woman aged 35-65 years with Graves disease. Both conserved end residues are part of each CDR3. D genes are given only for firm matches. Expanded clones get a size class; other rows say once, few or many, or leave the size out.

NA	NA	TRBV20-1	TRBJ1-2	CSARDTGTGGYTF	TGCAGTGCTAGAGATACGGGGACGGGTGGCTACACCTTC
NA	NA	TRBV9	TRBJ1-6	CASQTGNSPLHF	TGTGCCAGCCAGACGGGTAATTCACCCCTCCACTTT
few	NA	TRBV10-3	TRBJ2-3	CAIRPRTAQEVDTQYF	TGTGCCATCAGACCTCGGACTGCCCAAGAGGTAGATACGCAGTATTTT
many	NA	TRBV7-9	TRBJ1-5	CASSRWQGSGGNQPQHF	TGTGCCAGCAGCAGATGGCAGGGGTCGGGCGGCAATCAGCCCCAGCATTTT
NA	TRBD1	TRBV7-8	TRBJ1-6	CASSTRGSGTGWSPLHF	TGTGCCAGCAGCACCCGGGGTAGCGGGACAGGCTGGTCACCCCTCCACTTT
few	NA	TRBV20-1	TRBJ1-5	CSARAGEAYQPQHF	TGCAGTGCTAGAGCAGGGGAGGCGTACCAGCCCCAGCATTTT
NA	TRBD2	TRBV9	TRBJ2-1	CASSVAALAGGDEQFF	TGTGCCAGCAGCGTAGCTGCACTAGCGGGGGGCGATGAGCAGTTCTTC
many	TRBD1	TRBV27	TRBJ2-7	CASRQGTTYEQYF	TGTGCCAGTAGACAGGGGACAACCTACGAGCAGTACTTC
NA	NA	TRBV18	TRBJ2-5	CASLTQPYGETQYF	TGTGCCAGCTTAACACAGCCATATGGGGAGACCCAGTACTTC
NA	TRBD1	TRBV20-1	TRBJ2-7	CSARTGTHEQYF	TGCAGTGCGCGGACAGGGACTCACGAGCAGTACTTC
many	NA	TRBV10-3	TRBJ1-5	CAISTEDPTTSPQHF	TGTGCCATCAGTACAGAAGACCCCACTACGTCACCCCAGCATTTT
NA	NA	TRBV24-1	TRBJ2-1	CATSDLRSSYNEQFF	TGTGCCACCAGTGATTTACGTAGCTCCTACAATGAGCAGTTCTTC
NA	TRBD1	TRBV7-2	TRBJ1-2	CASSLAPGTGSYGYTF	TGTGCCAGCAGCTTAGCTCCAGGGACAGGGAGTTATGGCTACACCTTC
many	NA	TRBV7-8	TRBJ2-7	CASSLAPGDQYEQYF	TGTGCCAGCAGCTTAGCCCCGGGGGATCAATACGAGCAGTACTTC
many	TRBD1	TRBV15	TRBJ2-5	CATSRDWGTEETQYF	TGTGCCACCAGCAGAGATTGGGGGACAGAAGAGACCCAGTACTTC
few	NA	TRBV11-3	TRBJ2-5	CASSLSTGPPQETQYF	TGTGCCAGCAGCTTATCGACGGGACCACCCCAAGAGACCCAGTACTTC
many	TRBD1	TRBV9	TRBJ1-4	CASSTDRGLGTNEKLFF	TGTGCCAGCAGCACGGACAGGGGGCTAGGTACTAATGAAAAACTGTTTTTT
many	NA	TRBV6-2/TRBV6-3	TRBJ1-2	CASSYRGRDGYTF	TGTGCCAGCAGTTACAGAGGGAGGGATGGCTACACCTTC
few	NA	TRBV5-1	TRBJ2-2	CASSPGGTTGELFF	TGCGCCAGCAGCCCGGGTGGTACCACCGGGGAGCTGTTTTTT
NA	TRBD1	TRBV29-1	TRBJ2-7	CSVRTGIYEQYF	TGCAGCGTAAGGACAGGGATCTACGAGCAGTACTTC
many	NA	TRBV2	TRBJ1-1	CASSSGTEAFF	TGTGCCAGCAGCTCTGGTACTGAAGCTTTCTTT
NA	NA	TRBV6-1	TRBJ1-1	CASSNGVSEAFF	TGTGCCAGCAGTAACGGGGTCAGTGAAGCTTTCTTT
few	NA	TRBV27	TRBJ2-1	CASSFLGYNEQFF	TGTGCCAGCAGTTTTCTTGGGTACAATGAGCAGTTCTTC
many	NA	TRBV2	TRBJ1-4	CASTGDPTNEKLFF	TGTGCCAGCACCGGGGACCCAACTAATGAAAAACTGTTTTTT